This T cell receptor (beta chain) was identified in a study of cytomegalovirus exposure and HLA in healthy donors. The PCR made use of 60 Vbeta and 13 Jbeta primers. Generated by immunoSEQ multiplex PCR, the TCRdb table keeps only in-frame clones and is missing some. The table records around 140,000 clones, approximately 84% of them present only once. The CDR3 loop spans 14 amino acids. Trimming took 1 base from V and 9 from J, leaving 13 bases between them. From germline, CDR1 is SNHLY and CDR2 FYNNEI. Study findings and constraints: In a later analysis, an Asian-associated ancestry cluster reportedly showed fewer N-insertions than the roughly 650-donor mean.

Points on this clone: Its specificity is unknown.

This chain uses TRBV2 with TRBJ2-1; D possibly corresponds to TRBD2 (5 bases). This TCR derives from a woman younger than 35 in good health and CMV-seronegative. The material sequenced was PBMCs. CDR3: CASSEVRTAIEQFF. The CDR3 DNA is TGTGCCAGCAGTGAAGTAAGGACTGCTATTGAGCAGTTCTTC.